In its sample, the clone carrying this TCR beta chain was seen many times. These data come from a study of T-cell reconstitution after alpha-beta-depleted transplantation in children. The TCRbeta library was prepared with unique molecular identifiers. TCRdb fed the PCR reads into MiXCR, producing one record per CDR3 protein. Here the sample spans 500,000 to 750,000 distinct CDR3 sequences, approximately 12% being singletons. The TCR originated in a male patient younger than 18 who had a stem cell transplant for acute myeloid leukemia, so the T cells may come from the graft donor. The source was PBMCs, mostly from graft donor cells, collected 360 days after TCRalphabeta/CD19-depleted stem cell transplant.

In nucleotides, the CDR3 is TGCAGCGCCCGTCCCTCTGAAGCTTTCTTT. Protein sequence: CSARPSEAFF. V gene TRBV29-1 combines with J gene TRBJ1-1; no firm D call. V lost 7 bases, J lost 6 bases, and 9 bases lay in between. The CDR3 spans 10 residues. Germline assignment: CDR1 SQVTM and CDR2 ANQGSEA.